Included here is one T cell receptor beta chain sequence, with context. The antigen remains unidentified. This entry is derived from a study of regulatory T cells in long-lasting Graves disease. Relying on iRepertoire HTBI primers and Arm-PCR of CDR3 regions, the team built TCR beta libraries. Each CDR3 protein gets one entry after TCRdb re-called the multiplex PCR reads with MiXCR. The data contain about 470,000 distinct CDR3 sequences, 20% to 25% of them singletons. The CDR3 has 15 amino acids. Between the trimmed V and J ends, which lost 1 base and 4 bases, there was a span of 10 bases. Looked up from germline, CDR1 is SGHTA and CDR2 is FQGNSA. Documented time point: persistent/refractory GD, antithyroid drugs over 5 years with positive TRAb. Extracted PBMC RNA gave rise to the TCR library. Graves' disease diagnosis relied on American Thyroid Association guidelines. Findings of the study overall: Newly diagnosed disease favored TRBV20-1 and TRBJ2-1 over persistent disease. Persistent Graves' patients possessed reduced TCR diversity relative to recently diagnosed ones.

This specimen was peripheral blood mononuclear cells (PBMCs), taken when the disease was refractory, from a patient treated with antithyroid drugs. V usage is TRBV7-2 and J usage is TRBJ1-4; D possibly corresponds to TRBD1 (6 bases). The source is a female donor with Graves disease. In DNA form, the CDR3 reads TGTGCCAGCAGCTTAGTGGGGACAAGTAATGAAAAACTGTTTTTT. It translates to CASSLVGTSNEKLFF.